The 29 T cell receptor beta chains below all came from one sample that was sequenced in a study of cytomegalovirus exposure and HLA in healthy donors. Researchers ran the PCR with 60 Vbeta and 13 Jbeta primers. Sequencing used immunoSEQ multiplex PCR; TCRdb keeps in-frame clones, though not all of them. The table has 200,000 to 300,000 clones, more than 75% seen once. The sequenced sample was PBMCs. The receptors here all came from a girl aged 2 to 10 in good health and CMV-seronegative.

The count of this clone is one. The chain links TRBV10-3 to TRBJ2-1; D is possibly TRBD2 (5 bases). V was pared by 10 bases and J by 0 bases, with 13 bases between. The length of the CDR3 is 14 residues. Germline CDR1 and CDR2: ENHRY and SYGVKD. The CDR3 sequence: CATLAPGSYNEQFF. The CDR3 DNA reads TGTGCCACCCTAGCCCCAGGCTCCTACAATGAGCAGTTCTTC.

Of note for this clone: Within the sample, other DNA sequences also encode this same CDR3. Here the CDR3 reads CASSLGQGPYEQYF. As DNA, the CDR3 is TGTGCCAGCAGCTTGGGGCAGGGCCCCTACGAGCAGTACTTC. The chain employs TRBV5-6 and TRBJ2-7; D is possibly TRBD1 (5 bases). Germline V lookup: CDR1 SGHDT, CDR2 YYEEEE. The CDR3 sequence is 14 residues long. Trimming pared 0 bases from V and 2 bases from J, leaving 9 bases between. Supplemented by reference TRBV5-6 and TRBJ2-7, the full variable domain reads DAGVTQSPTHLIKTRGQQVTLRCSPKSGHDTVSWYQQALGQGPQFIFQYYEEEERQRGNFPDRFSGHQFPNYSSELNVNALLLGDSALYLCASSLGQGPYEQYFGPGTRLTVT.

The chain recombines TRBV7-9 with TRBJ1-2; D unresolved. This CDR3 is 14 amino acids long. V lost 1 base and J 6 bases, leaving 12 bases between the germline ends. CDR1 is SEHNR, CDR2 FQNEAQ, per germline (reference sequence). CDR3 sequence reads: CASSLGRSPHGYTF. The CDR3 coding sequence is TGTGCCAGCAGCTTAGGCAGATCCCCCCATGGCTACACCTTC.

CDR3 sequence (DNA): TGCGCCAGCTCAATTTCCGGGACTAGCTCCTACAATGAGCAGTTCTTC. It specifies CASSISGTSSYNEQFF. This rearrangement joins TRBV5-1 to TRBJ2-1, with TRBD2 matching 8 bases. The CDR3 totals 16 residues. V was clipped by 7 bases and J by 0 bases; unmatched bases: 9. Germline values: CDR1 SGHRS, CDR2 YFSETQ.

The rearrangement joins TRBV27 to TRBJ1-2, with D possibly TRBD1 on 5 matching bases. V was pared by 3 bases and J by 6 bases, with 14 bases between. This CDR3 is 14 amino acids long. The germline gives CDR1 MNHEY, CDR2 SMNVEV (reference sequence). The CDR3 is CASSFPRDIHGYTF. The CDR3 DNA reads as TGTGCCAGCAGTTTCCCCAGGGATATTCATGGCTACACCTTC.

The chain is built from TRBV18 and TRBJ2-1; 7 bases agree with TRBD2. This CDR3 region has 15 residues. CDR1 KGHSH and CDR2 LQKENI come from the germline V gene. V shed 3 bases and J 3 bases; nucleotides not matched to a gene: 5. CDR3 nucleotides: TGTGCCAGCTCACCGCGACTAGCTGGCTACAATGAGCAGTTCTTC. Its translation is CASSPRLAGYNEQFF.

This chain uses TRBV30 with TRBJ2-5; TRBD2 aligns across 9 bases. Near its end, the DNA agrees better with TRBJ2-7, so the J call may be wrong. In germline, CDR1 is GTSNPN, CDR2 SVGIG (reference sequence). The CDR3 covers 15 residues. The CDR3 region is CAWKVGGGASNEQYF. The CDR3 bases are TGTGCCTGGAAAGTCGGCGGGGGGGCCTCTAACGAGCAGTACTTC.

The chain is built from TRBV19 and TRBJ2-2, with TRBD1 matching over 10 bases. V dropped 5 bases and J dropped 3; count of bases not matched to a gene: 3. This CDR3 is built from 15 residues. Germline V lookup: CDR1 LNHDA, CDR2 SQIVND (reference sequence). This chain's CDR3 is CASSRTGGYTGELFF. CDR3 DNA sequence: TGTGCCAGTAGTCGGACAGGGGGGTACACCGGGGAGCTGTTTTTT. Full variable domain (missing parts from reference TRBV19 and TRBJ2-2): DGGITQSPKYLFRKEGQNVTLSCEQNLNHDAMYWYRQDPGQGLRLIYYSQIVNDFQKGDIAEGYSVSREKKESFPLTVTSAQKNPTAFYLCASSRTGGYTGELFFGEGSRLTVL.

The V and J genes are TRBV10-3 and TRBJ2-7, with D maybe TRBD1 (6 bases). CDR3 length: 14 amino acids. The V and J ends lost 6 bases and 4 bases respectively, with 16 bases between them. Germline V lookup: CDR1 ENHRY, CDR2 SYGVKD. The CDR3: CAIRDQGGKYEQYF. CDR3 in DNA: TGTGCCATCAGGGACCAAGGGGGAAAGTACGAGCAGTACTTC.

The chain joins TRBV4-1 to TRBJ2-7, with D possibly being TRBD1 (6 bases). V lost 1 base, J lost 3 bases, and 13 bases lay in between. CDR1 is MGHRA, CDR2 YSYEKL, per germline. CDR3 size: 15 residues. DNA of the CDR3: TGCGCCAGCAGCCAAGTCCCACAGGGTCGCTACGAGCAGTACTTC. Translating it yields CASSQVPQGRYEQYF.

The J gene is TRBJ2-7, the V gene TRBV7-9, with D maybe TRBD1 (5 bases). With 7 bases removed from V and 3 bases from J, the gap between germline ends came to 13 bases. This CDR3 spans 13 amino acids. Germline V gene lookup returns CDR1 SEHNR and CDR2 FQNEAQ (reference sequence). CDR3 sequence: CASNDRANYEQYF. The CDR3 DNA reads as TGTGCCAGCAACGACAGAGCTAACTACGAGCAGTACTTC.

The genes are TRBV9 and TRBJ2-7; D is perhaps TRBD1 (6 bases). CDR3 length: 14 amino acids. CDR1 SGDLS and CDR2 YYNGEE come from the germline V gene. The germline V and J ends were trimmed by 3 bases and 0 bases, with 10 bases remaining between them. CDR3 region: CASSATGNSYEQYF. The CDR3 nucleotides read TGTGCCAGCAGCGCAACAGGGAACTCCTACGAGCAGTACTTC.

V gene TRBV19 combines with J gene TRBJ1-6; 11 bases are a match to TRBD1. Germline assignment: CDR1 LNHDA and CDR2 SQIVND (reference sequence). V shed 6 bases and J 5 bases; nucleotides not matched to a gene: 6. This CDR3 is 16 amino acids long. The CDR3 spells CASRGRTGGDNSPLHF. DNA for the CDR3: TGTGCCAGTAGAGGACGGACAGGGGGCGATAATTCACCCCTCCACTTT.

The chain has TRBV19 and TRBJ1-1; D is uncertain. This CDR3 region has 13 residues. With 5 bases removed from V and 4 bases from J, the gap between germline ends came to 11 bases. CDR1 LNHDA and CDR2 SQIVND come from the germline V gene (reference sequence). Here the CDR3 DNA reads TGTGCCAGTAGTTCAACCGCGGGCACTGAAGCTTTCTTT. It encodes CASSSTAGTEAFF.

The chain recombines TRBV2 with TRBJ2-2; D possibly corresponds to TRBD2 (5 bases). Between the trimmed V and J ends, which lost 7 bases and 5 bases, there was a span of 17 bases. Germline V lookup: CDR1 SNHLY, CDR2 FYNNEI. The CDR3 length is 15 residues. CDR3: CASTHAVWETGELFF. In nucleotides, the CDR3 is TGTGCCAGCACACACGCGGTTTGGGAGACCGGGGAGCTGTTTTTT.

The chain joins TRBV6-1 to TRBJ1-6; D possibly corresponds to TRBD1 (5 bases). The length of the CDR3 is 17 residues. V lost 3 bases and J 0 bases, leaving 12 bases between the germline ends. Germline CDR1 and CDR2: MNHNS and SASEGT. CDR3 residues: CASSDRARTSYNSPLHF. CDR3 bases: TGTGCCAGCAGTGACAGGGCGAGGACCTCCTATAATTCACCCCTCCACTTT.

This chain links TRBV6-6 with TRBJ2-3; D not resolved. V shed 2 bases and J shed 2 bases, with 5 bases lying between them. The CDR3 is 13 amino acids. Germline V CDR1 and CDR2: MNHNY, SVGAGI (reference sequence). As DNA, the CDR3 is TGTGCCAGCAGTTACACTAACACAGATACGCAGTATTTT. This sequence encodes CASSYTNTDTQYF.

This clone was observed once. The rearrangement uses TRBV5-6 and TRBJ2-5, with D tentatively TRBD1 (5 bases). The V gene lost 0 bases and the J gene lost 5 bases, with 17 bases spanning the gap. CDR1 SGHDT and CDR2 YYEEEE come from the germline V gene. This CDR3 is built from 16 residues. CDR3 nucleotides: TGTGCCAGCAGCTTGGGGGTCCTCGAAAAGGGGGAGACCCAGTACTTC. It codes for CASSLGVLEKGETQYF. The variable domain in full, completed from reference TRBV5-6 and TRBJ2-5, reads DAGVTQSPTHLIKTRGQQVTLRCSPKSGHDTVSWYQQALGQGPQFIFQYYEEEERQRGNFPDRFSGHQFPNYSSELNVNALLLGDSALYLCASSLGVLEKGETQYFGPGTRLLVL.

The chain combines TRBV2 with TRBJ2-7; tentative D call: TRBD1 (6 bases). Trimming cost V 5 bases and J 6 bases, with 17 bases left between them. The CDR3 spans 14 residues. CDR1 is SNHLY and CDR2 is FYNNEI in the germline V gene. CDR3 in amino acids: CASSSPRQVLEQYF. The CDR3 DNA sequence: TGTGCCAGCAGTTCCCCCCGACAGGTCCTCGAGCAGTACTTC.

The chain is built from TRBV28 and TRBJ2-6; 8 nucleotides agree with TRBD1. V lost 2 bases to trimming and J lost 0 bases; unmatched junction nucleotides: 9. This CDR3 region has 19 residues. CDR1 and CDR2 from the germline V gene are MDHEN and SYDVKM. The CDR3 loop is CASSLKVTGESSGANVLTF. CDR3 nucleotides: TGTGCCAGCAGTTTAAAGGTGACAGGGGAATCCTCTGGGGCCAACGTCCTGACTTTC.

The chain carries TRBV11-1 and TRBJ2-3; TRBD1 might be the D (6 bases). Per the germline V gene, CDR1 is SGHAT and CDR2 is FQDESV (reference sequence). V was pared by 6 bases and J by 5 bases, with 21 bases between. The length of the CDR3 is 16 residues. CDR3 sequence: CASSTSGTLLGDTQYF. CDR3 sequence (DNA): TGTGCCAGCAGTACTTCCGGGACACTCCTGGGAGATACGCAGTATTTT.

This clone showed up just once. The genes are TRBV5-4 and TRBJ2-1, with D maybe TRBD2 (6 bases). Germline V gene lookup returns CDR1 SGHNT and CDR2 YYREEE (reference sequence). The CDR3 extends over 16 amino acids. V shed 0 bases and J shed 4 bases, with 14 bases lying between them. The CDR3 DNA sequence: TGTGCCAGCAGCTTGGCCCCCGGGACTGCGTACAATGAGCAGTTCTTC. Encoded protein: CASSLAPGTAYNEQFF.

The V gene is TRBV11-3, the J gene TRBJ2-7; 8 bases line up with TRBD2. Germline lookup yields CDR1 SGHNT and CDR2 YENEEA. The CDR3 sequence is 14 residues long. After removal of 5 bases from V and 6 bases from J, the junction contained 9 bases not matched to a gene. CDR3 bases: TGTGCCAGCAGCCCGGCGGGGGGCCCCCTCGAGCAGTACTTC. It specifies CASSPAGGPLEQYF. Combining the CDR3 with reference TRBV11-3 and TRBJ2-7 gives the whole variable domain EAGVVQSPRYKIIEKKQPVAFWCNPISGHNTLYWYLQNLGQGPELLIRYENEEAVDDSQLPKDRFSAERLKGVDSTLKIQPAELGDSAVYLCASSPAGGPLEQYFGPGTRLTVT.

This clone appeared a single time. The genes are TRBV11-2 and TRBJ2-3; no reliable D call. In germline, CDR1 is SGHAT, CDR2 FQNNGV. V gave up 5 bases and J gave up 8 bases, with 11 bases separating them. This CDR3 spans 12 amino acids. CDR3: CASSRDLPTQYF. CDR3 nucleotides: TGTGCCAGCAGCAGAGATCTTCCTACGCAGTATTTT. Full variable domain (rest looked up from reference TRBV11-2 and TRBJ2-3): EAGVAQSPRYKIIEKRQSVAFWCNPISGHATLYWYQQILGQGPKLLIQFQNNGVVDDSQLPKDRFSAERLKGVDSTLKIQPAKLEDSAVYLCASSRDLPTQYFGPGTRLTVL.

J is TRBJ2-4 and V is TRBV9, with 7 nucleotides matching TRBD2. CDR1 SGDLS and CDR2 YYNGEE come from the germline V gene. Trimming at V came to 0 bases and at J to 1 base, leaving 4 bases not matched to a gene. This CDR3 has 16 residues. As DNA, the CDR3 is TGTGCCAGCAGCGTAGAAGCAGCGGGGGCCAAAAACATTCAGTACTTC. This codes for CASSVEAAGAKNIQYF.

The CDR3 loop reads CATRYWAQVAGELFF. CDR3 nucleotide sequence: TGTGCCACCAGGTACTGGGCACAGGTCGCCGGGGAGCTGTTTTTT. This chain connects TRBV15 to TRBJ2-2; maybe TRBD1 (5 bases). This CDR3 spans 15 amino acids. Trimming pared 6 bases from V and 6 bases from J, leaving 17 bases between. From germline, CDR1 is LNHNV and CDR2 YYDKDF (reference sequence).

This clone came up once. This chain connects TRBV9 to TRBJ2-2; 7 bases line up with TRBD2. The CDR3 is 14 residues long. V lost 6 bases to trimming and J lost 1 base; unmatched junction nucleotides: 3. Germline values: CDR1 SGDLS, CDR2 YYNGEE. CDR3: CASMSGVNTGELFF. As DNA, the CDR3 is TGTGCCAGCATGAGCGGGGTGAACACCGGGGAGCTGTTTTTT.

J is TRBJ2-7 and V is TRBV6-1; D is undetermined. V was pared by 4 bases and J by 0 bases, with 7 bases between. The V gene's germline CDR1 is MNHNS and CDR2 SASEGT. This CDR3 contains 13 residues. CDR3 amino acids: CASSASYSYEQYF. CDR3 DNA: TGTGCCAGCAGTGCTTCCTACTCCTACGAGCAGTACTTC.

This chain joins TRBV7-9 and TRBJ2-1; 11 positions match TRBD2. The V gene end was trimmed by 1 base and the J gene end by 5 bases; junction bases not matched to a gene: 7. This CDR3 has 17 residues. Germline V CDR1 and CDR2: SEHNR, FQNEAQ (reference sequence). The CDR3 DNA sequence: TGTGCCAGCAGCTTAGGGCTAGCGGGGGGCATAAACAATGAGCAGTTCTTC. It encodes CASSLGLAGGINNEQFF.